This T cell receptor (beta chain) was sequenced for a study of OX40 agonist ivuxolimab in advanced cancers. Whole-study context: Earlier anti-PD-1, anti-PD-L1 or anti-CTLA-4 therapy was permitted; around 40% had received some.

The repertoire was sequenced with immunoSEQ multiplex PCR; TCRdb's copy has only in-frame clones and lacks some. The sample has roughly 40,000 clones, roughly 88% seen once. Points on this clone: Its antigen is undetermined.

CDR3 length: 15 amino acids. The trim removed 3 bases at V and 6 bases at J, leaving 6 bases unmatched. The germline gives CDR1 LNHDA, CDR2 SQIVND (reference sequence). Findings and caveats of the study: People who partly responded at 0.1-3.0 mg/kg had some of the least clonal expansion seen.

This sequence joins TRBV19 and TRBJ1-5, with 9 bases identical to TRBD1. The TCR was taken from an adult with an advanced solid tumor such as melanoma, head and neck, liver or kidney cancer. Sequenced material: CD4+ or CD8+ T cells sorted from blood, taken in a trial of the OX40 agonist ivuxolimab. This CDR3 reads CASSMGGQGFQPQHF. Written as DNA, the CDR3 is TGTGCCAGTAGTATGGGGGGACAGGGTTTTCAGCCCCAGCATTTT.